This TCR beta chain was sequenced during a study of spatial heterogeneity in lung cancer. From the 5' RACE reads, TCRdb called clonotypes with MiXCR, one entry per CDR3 protein. The table has roughly 110,000 distinct CDR3 sequences, 10% to 11% seen once; the top ten hold more than 20%. Germline values: CDR1 SGHRS, CDR2 YFSETQ. The CDR3 totals 15 residues. The germline V and J ends were trimmed by 0 bases and 2 bases, with 9 bases remaining between them. Time point defined: blood at routine non-recurrence follow-up after resection. This clonotype was seen more than once but under ten times. This chain joins TRBV5-1 and TRBJ2-1, with D possibly being TRBD1 (6 bases). Sample: PBMCs, taken at follow-up. The TCR originated in a female donor with early-stage non-small cell lung cancer. CDR3 bases: TGCGCCAGCAGCTTGGGCAGGGGCACCTACAATGAGCAGTTCTTC. This gives the protein CASSLGRGTYNEQFF.